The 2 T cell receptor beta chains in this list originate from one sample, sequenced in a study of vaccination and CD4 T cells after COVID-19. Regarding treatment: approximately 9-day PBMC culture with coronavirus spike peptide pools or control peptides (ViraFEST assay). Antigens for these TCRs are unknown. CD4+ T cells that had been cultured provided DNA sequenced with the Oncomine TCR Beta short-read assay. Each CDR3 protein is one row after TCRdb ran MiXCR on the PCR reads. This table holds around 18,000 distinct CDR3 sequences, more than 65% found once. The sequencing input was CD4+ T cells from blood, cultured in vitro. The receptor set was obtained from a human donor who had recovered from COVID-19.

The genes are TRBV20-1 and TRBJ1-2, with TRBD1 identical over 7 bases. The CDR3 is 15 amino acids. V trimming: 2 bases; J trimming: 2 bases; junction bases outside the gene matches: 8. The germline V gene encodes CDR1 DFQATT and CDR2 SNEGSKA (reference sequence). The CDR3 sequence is CSARTRQGLNYGYTF. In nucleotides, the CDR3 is TGCAGTGCTAGAACCCGACAGGGATTAAACTATGGCTACACCTTC.

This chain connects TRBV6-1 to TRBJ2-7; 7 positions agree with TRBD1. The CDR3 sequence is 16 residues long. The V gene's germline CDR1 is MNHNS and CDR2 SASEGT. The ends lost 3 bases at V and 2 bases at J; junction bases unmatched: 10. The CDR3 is CASSETPGQWTYEQYF. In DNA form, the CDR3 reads TGTGCCAGCAGTGAGACTCCGGGACAGTGGACCTACGAGCAGTACTTC.